This T cell receptor beta chain was found in a study of cytomegalovirus exposure and HLA in healthy donors. This CDR3 spans 14 amino acids. CDR1 and CDR2 (germline): SQVTM, ANQGSEA. Trimming cost V 0 bases and J 7 bases; bases outside gene matches: 3. Both 60 Vbeta primers and 13 Jbeta primers went into the PCR. Here immunoSEQ multiplex PCR was the method, and the copy in TCRdb shows in-frame clones only, minus some. The top ten clones hold about 0.26% of a sample with approximately 190,000 clones, 84% of them seen once. The sequence was obtained from a boy between 5 and 17 years old in good health and CMV-seronegative. Source material: PBMCs. V and J are TRBV29-1 and TRBJ2-7, with 13 bases identical to TRBD2. The CDR3 loop is CSVEELAGGSEQYF. The CDR3 DNA follows: TGCAGCGTTGAAGAACTAGCGGGGGGGAGTGAGCAGTACTTC.